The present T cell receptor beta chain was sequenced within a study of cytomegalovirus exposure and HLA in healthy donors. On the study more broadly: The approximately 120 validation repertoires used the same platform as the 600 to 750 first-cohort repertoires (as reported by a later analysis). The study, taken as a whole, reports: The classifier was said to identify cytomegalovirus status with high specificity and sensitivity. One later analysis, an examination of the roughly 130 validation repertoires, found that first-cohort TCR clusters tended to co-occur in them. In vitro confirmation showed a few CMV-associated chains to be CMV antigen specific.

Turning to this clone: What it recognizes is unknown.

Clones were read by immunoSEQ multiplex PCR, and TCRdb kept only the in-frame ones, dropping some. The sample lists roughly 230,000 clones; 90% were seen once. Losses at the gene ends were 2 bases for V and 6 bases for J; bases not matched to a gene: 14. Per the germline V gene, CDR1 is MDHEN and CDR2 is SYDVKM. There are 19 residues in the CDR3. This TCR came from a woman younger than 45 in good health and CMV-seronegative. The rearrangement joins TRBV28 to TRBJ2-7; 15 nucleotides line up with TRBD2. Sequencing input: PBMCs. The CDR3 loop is CASSLRSVMGLAGGGEQYF. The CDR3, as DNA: TGTGCCAGCAGTTTAAGGTCGGTTATGGGACTAGCGGGAGGTGGCGAGCAGTACTTC.